This T cell receptor (beta chain) was captured in a study of blood T cell repertoires in COVID-19. Study as a whole: Spain, Italy and the United States supplied samples that represented acute and convalescent COVID-19. Sources were T cells, B-cell-depleted T cells, or PBMCs; the material itself was cDNA or gDNA.

As handled by the study authors: Amplification of reference gene primers was used by the study to estimate nucleated cell counts. Profiling relied on immunoSEQ multiplex PCR, and the TCRdb table lists in-frame clones only, not all of them. V and J calls and clone size are as listed in that table; D and trimming were resolved from the DNA. The table records tens of thousands of clones, 86% of them present only once. The germline V gene has CDR1 MGHRA and CDR2 YSYEKL. This CDR3 is 19 amino acids long. The V and J ends lost 0 bases and 2 bases, in that order; junction bases with no gene match: 12. The TCR was taken from a man aged 55 to 69 with acute or convalescent COVID-19. Sequenced material: peripheral blood. The rearrangement links TRBV4-1 to TRBJ2-3; 9 positions agree with TRBD2. DNA for the CDR3: TGCGCCAGCAGCCAAGATAGTTCAACGGCTAGCGGGGTCACAGATACGCAGTATTTT. Amino acids: CASSQDSSTASGVTDTQYF.